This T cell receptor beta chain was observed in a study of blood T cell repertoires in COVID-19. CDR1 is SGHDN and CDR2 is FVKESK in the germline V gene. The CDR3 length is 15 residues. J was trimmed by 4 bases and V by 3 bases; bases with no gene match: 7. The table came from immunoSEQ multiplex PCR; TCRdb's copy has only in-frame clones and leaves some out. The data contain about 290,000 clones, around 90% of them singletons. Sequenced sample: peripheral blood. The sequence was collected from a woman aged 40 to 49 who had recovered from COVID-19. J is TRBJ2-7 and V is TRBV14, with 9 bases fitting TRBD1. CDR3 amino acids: CASSQAPGQGYEQYF. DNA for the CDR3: TGTGCCAGCAGCCAGGCGCCGGGACAGGGTTACGAGCAGTACTTC.